This T cell receptor (beta chain) is from a study of regulatory T cells in long-lasting Graves disease. Study as a whole: The term persistent Graves' disease signified upward of 5 years on antithyroid drugs with positive TSH receptor antibodies. Regarding the study as a whole: Persistent Graves' patients showed reduced TCR diversity versus newly diagnosed patients.

This clonotype has just a few counts. Its antigen is undetermined. Investigators prepared the TCR beta libraries by applying iRepertoire HTBI primers and Arm-PCR of CDR3 regions. TCRdb recomputed calls from the multiplex PCR reads with MiXCR, one row per CDR3 protein. The sample holds about 290,000 distinct CDR3 sequences, around a fifth seen once. V was pared by 3 bases and J by 0 bases, with 1 base of the junction left unmatched. CDR1 SGHTA and CDR2 FQGNSA come from the germline V gene. This CDR3 has 14 amino acids. Time point denoted: persistent/refractory GD, antithyroid drugs over 5 years with positive TRAb. TCR sequences were obtained from RNA taken from PBMCs.

The V gene is TRBV7-2, the J gene TRBJ2-7, with 8 bases aligning to TRBD2. This TCR came from a female donor with Graves disease. Source: peripheral blood mononuclear cells (PBMCs), taken when the disease was refractory, from a patient treated with antithyroid drugs. The DNA for the CDR3 is TGTGCCAGCAGCTTGGGACTAGGCTCCTACGAGCAGTACTTC. Amino acids: CASSLGLGSYEQYF.